This T cell receptor (beta chain) was observed in a study of blood T cells in healthy people across ages. Study observations and caveats: Per million T cells, TCR beta diversity dropped about linearly as age rose.

On this clonotype: Antigen unknown.

Donors ranged from roughly 6 to 90 years old and were healthy Caucasians in Russia. V lost 4 bases to trimming and J lost 3 bases, with 13 bases between them. Germline assignment: CDR1 MGHRA and CDR2 YSYEKL. The CDR3 has 14 amino acids. A second PCR of 7 to 11 cycles used a sample-barcoded 5' primer and a J-beta primer mix. Each cDNA was tagged by a template-switch adaptor containing 12 random nucleotides. TCRdb analysed the 5' RACE reads with MiXCR anew, one entry per CDR3 protein. The table includes about 570,000 distinct CDR3 sequences, roughly 28% detected once. The sequenced sample consisted of blood. V is TRBV4-1 and J is TRBJ2-7, with a tentative D call TRBD2 (5 bases). The TCR sequence derives from a woman between 65 and 79 years old in good health. The CDR3 bases are TGCGCCAGCAGCCGGGCCTGGGGAGACTACGAGCAGTACTTC. Amino acids: CASSRAWGDYEQYF.